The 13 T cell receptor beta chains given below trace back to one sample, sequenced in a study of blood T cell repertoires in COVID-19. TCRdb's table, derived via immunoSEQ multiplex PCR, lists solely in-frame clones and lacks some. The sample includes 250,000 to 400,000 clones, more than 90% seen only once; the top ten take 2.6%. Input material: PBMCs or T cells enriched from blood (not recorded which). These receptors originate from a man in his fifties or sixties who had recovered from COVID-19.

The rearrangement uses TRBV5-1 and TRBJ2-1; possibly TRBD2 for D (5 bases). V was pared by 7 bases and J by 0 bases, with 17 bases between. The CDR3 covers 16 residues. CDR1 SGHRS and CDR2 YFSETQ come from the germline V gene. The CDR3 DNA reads TGCGCCAGCTCCCTTGGGCTAGCTAGCTCCTACAATGAGCAGTTCTTC. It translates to CASSLGLASSYNEQFF.

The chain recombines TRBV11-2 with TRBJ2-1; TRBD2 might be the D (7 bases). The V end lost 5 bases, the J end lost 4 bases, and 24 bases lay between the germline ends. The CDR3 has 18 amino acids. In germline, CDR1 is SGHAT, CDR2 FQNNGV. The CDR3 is CASSLRGRGLLLYNEQFF. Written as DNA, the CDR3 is TGTGCCAGCAGCCTCAGGGGCAGGGGACTACTCCTATACAATGAGCAGTTCTTC.

CDR3: CASSVVPGDYNEQFF. In DNA, the CDR3 is TGTGCCAGCAGCGTAGTGCCAGGGGATTACAATGAGCAGTTCTTC. The rearrangement links TRBV9 to TRBJ2-1; D perhaps matches TRBD1 (6 bases). The CDR3 length is 15 residues. In germline, CDR1 is SGDLS, CDR2 YYNGEE. The V end was cut by 0 bases, the J end by 4 bases, with 11 bases between.

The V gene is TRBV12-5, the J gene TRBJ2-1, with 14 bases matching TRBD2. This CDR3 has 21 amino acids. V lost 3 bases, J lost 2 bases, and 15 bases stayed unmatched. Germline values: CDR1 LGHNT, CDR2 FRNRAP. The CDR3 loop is CASGFSSTGTSGGNTYNEQFF. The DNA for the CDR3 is TGTGCTAGTGGTTTTTCTTCTACCGGGACTAGCGGGGGAAACACCTACAATGAGCAGTTCTTC.

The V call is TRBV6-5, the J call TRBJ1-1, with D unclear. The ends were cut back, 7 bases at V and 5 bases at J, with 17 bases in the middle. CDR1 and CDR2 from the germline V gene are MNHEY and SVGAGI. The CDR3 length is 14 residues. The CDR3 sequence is CASNLTPSGTEAFF. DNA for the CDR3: TGTGCCAGCAACCTAACCCCGTCGGGGACTGAAGCTTTCTTT.

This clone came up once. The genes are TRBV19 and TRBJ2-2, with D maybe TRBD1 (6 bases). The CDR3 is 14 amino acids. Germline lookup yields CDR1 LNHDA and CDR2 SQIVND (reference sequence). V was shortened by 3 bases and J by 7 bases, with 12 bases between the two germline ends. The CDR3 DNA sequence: TGTGCCAGTAGTATTTCAGGGGCCAGCGGGGAGCTGTTTTTT. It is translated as CASSISGASGELFF.

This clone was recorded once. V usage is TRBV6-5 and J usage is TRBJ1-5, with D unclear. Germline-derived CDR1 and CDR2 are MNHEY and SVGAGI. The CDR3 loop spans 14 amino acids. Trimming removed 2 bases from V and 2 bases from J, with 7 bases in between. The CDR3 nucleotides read TGTGCCAGCAGTTACCTTGGAGGCAATCAGCCCCAGCATTTT. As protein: CASSYLGGNQPQHF.

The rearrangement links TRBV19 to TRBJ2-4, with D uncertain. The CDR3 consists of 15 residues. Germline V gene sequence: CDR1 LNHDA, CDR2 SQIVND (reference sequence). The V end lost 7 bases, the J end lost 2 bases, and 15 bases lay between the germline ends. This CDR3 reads CASKAAAPSKNIQYF. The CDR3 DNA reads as TGTGCCAGTAAGGCGGCAGCTCCTTCCAAAAACATTCAGTACTTC.

CDR3 region: CASGNRADSNQPQHF. The CDR3 DNA reads TGTGCCAGCGGGAACAGGGCCGATAGCAATCAGCCCCAGCATTTT. The J gene is TRBJ1-5, the V gene TRBV27, with D tentatively TRBD1 (6 bases). The germline gives CDR1 MNHEY, CDR2 SMNVEV (reference sequence). Trimming took off 8 bases at V and 0 bases at J, with 14 bases between the two ends. The CDR3 is 15 amino acids.

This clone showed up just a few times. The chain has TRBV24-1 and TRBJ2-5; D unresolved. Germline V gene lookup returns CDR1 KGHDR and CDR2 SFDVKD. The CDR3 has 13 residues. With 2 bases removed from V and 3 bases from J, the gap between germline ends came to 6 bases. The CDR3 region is CATSDYGEETQYF. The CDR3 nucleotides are TGTGCCACCAGTGATTACGGAGAAGAGACCCAGTACTTC.

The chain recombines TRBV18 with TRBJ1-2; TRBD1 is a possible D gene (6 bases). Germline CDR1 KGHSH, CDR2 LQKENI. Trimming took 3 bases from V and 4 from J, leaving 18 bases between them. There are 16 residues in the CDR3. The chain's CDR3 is CASSPTPSQGSYGYTF. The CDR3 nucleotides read TGTGCCAGCTCACCTACGCCCAGTCAGGGGTCCTATGGCTACACCTTC.

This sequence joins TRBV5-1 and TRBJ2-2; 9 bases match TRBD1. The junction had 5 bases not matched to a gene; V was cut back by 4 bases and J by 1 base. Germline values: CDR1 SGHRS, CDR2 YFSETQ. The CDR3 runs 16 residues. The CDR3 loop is CASSIGTGRNTGELFF. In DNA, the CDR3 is TGCGCCAGCAGCATCGGGACAGGGAGGAACACCGGGGAGCTGTTTTTT.

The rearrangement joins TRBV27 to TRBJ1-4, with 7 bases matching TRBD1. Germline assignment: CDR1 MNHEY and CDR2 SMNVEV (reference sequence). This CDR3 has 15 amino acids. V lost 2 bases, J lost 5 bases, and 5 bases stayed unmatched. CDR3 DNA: TGTGCCAGCAGTTTAAGAGGGGGCGCAAATGAAAAACTGTTTTTT. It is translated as CASSLRGGANEKLFF.